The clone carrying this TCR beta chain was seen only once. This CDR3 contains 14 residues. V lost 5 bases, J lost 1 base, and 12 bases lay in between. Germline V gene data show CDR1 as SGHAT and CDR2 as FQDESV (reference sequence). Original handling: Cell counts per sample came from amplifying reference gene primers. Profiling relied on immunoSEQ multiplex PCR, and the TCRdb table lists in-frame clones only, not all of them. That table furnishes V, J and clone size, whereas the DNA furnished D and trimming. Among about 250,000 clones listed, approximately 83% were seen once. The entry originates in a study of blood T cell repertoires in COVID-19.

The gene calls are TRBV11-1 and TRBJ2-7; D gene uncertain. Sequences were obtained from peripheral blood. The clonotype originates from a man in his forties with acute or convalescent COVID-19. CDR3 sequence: CASSPVVLSYEQYF. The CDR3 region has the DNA TGTGCCAGCAGCCCGGTCGTATTGTCCTACGAGCAGTACTTC. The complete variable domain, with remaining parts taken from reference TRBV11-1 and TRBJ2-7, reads EAEVAQSPRYKITEKSQAVAFWCDPISGHATLYWYRQILGQGPELLVQFQDESVVDDSQLPKDRFSAERLKGVDSTLKIQPAELGDSAMYLCASSPVVLSYEQYFGPGTRLTVT.